A single sample is the source of the 22 T cell receptor beta chains below, sequenced in a study of blood T cells in healthy people across ages. Sample-barcoded 5' priming and a J-beta primer mix drove a second PCR of about 6 to 12 cycles. TCRdb reprocessed the 5' RACE reads via MiXCR and lists one record per CDR3 protein. The table includes 550,000 to 650,000 distinct CDR3 sequences, about 27% detected once. This sample was shared with a second study, whose subject was T cells of mothers and their children.

The sequencing sample was made of blood. The receptor source for this set is a boy between 2 and 10 years old in good health.

The CDR3 DNA reads as TGTGCCACTAGAACTGGTGGGGGGTCCATCAGGGATGCGGAGACCCAGTACTTC. It yields the protein CATRTGGGSIRDAETQYF. This chain uses TRBV15 with TRBJ2-5, with D tentatively TRBD2 (6 bases). Trimming cost V 9 bases and J 5 bases, with 31 bases left between them. The CDR3 sequence is 18 residues long. Germline CDR1 and CDR2: LNHNV and YYDKDF (reference sequence).

The V gene is TRBV7-9, the J gene TRBJ1-1; TRBD1 might be the D (6 bases). With 4 bases removed from V and 0 bases from J, the gap between germline ends came to 24 bases. This CDR3 is 19 amino acids long. Germline V gives CDR1 SEHNR, CDR2 FQNEAQ (reference sequence). CDR3 in amino acids: CASSSFKDTGKSMNTEAFF. In nucleotides, the CDR3 is TGTGCCAGCAGCTCGTTTAAGGATACAGGGAAGTCCATGAACACTGAAGCTTTCTTT.

The chain links TRBV20-1 to TRBJ1-2, with D unclear. Germline V CDR1 and CDR2: DFQATT, SNEGSKA (reference sequence). The CDR3 length is 12 residues. Trimming removed 4 bases at V and 2 bases at J, with 8 bases between. As DNA, the CDR3 is TGCAGTGCTAAAGACGGAAACTATGGCTACACCTTC. As protein: CSAKDGNYGYTF.

The rearrangement links TRBV7-9 to TRBJ1-1; no reliable D call. This CDR3 has 12 residues. CDR1 and CDR2 from the germline V gene are SEHNR and FQNEAQ (reference sequence). The V and J ends lost 6 bases and 2 bases respectively, with 7 bases between them. CDR3 protein: CASRRVNTEAFF. CDR3 coding DNA: TGTGCCAGCAGGCGGGTAAACACTGAAGCTTTCTTT.

The J gene is TRBJ2-5, the V gene TRBV2; D unresolved. The J call is uncertain, as TRBJ2-7 better fits the DNA end. The CDR3 has 12 residues. Germline V gene lookup returns CDR1 SNHLY and CDR2 FYNNEI. The CDR3 bases are TGTGCCAGCGGCCCGTATTCCTACGAGCAGTACTTC. Its protein product is CASGPYSYEQYF.

The rearrangement links TRBV6-1 to TRBJ1-2; D is uncertain. Looked up from germline, CDR1 is MNHNS and CDR2 is SASEGT. This CDR3 has 11 residues. Trimming left V 6 bases short and J 6 bases short, with 8 bases between. This CDR3 reads CASSGEHGYTF. The DNA of the CDR3 is TGTGCCAGCAGCGGGGAGCATGGCTACACCTTC.

This sequence joins TRBV7-7 and TRBJ2-5; 10 bases align to TRBD2. The J call is in doubt because the DNA end fits TRBJ2-1 better. The CDR3 is made up of 15 amino acids. The germline CDR1 and CDR2 sequences are SSHAT and FNYEAQ (reference sequence). CDR3 nucleotide sequence: TGTGCCAGCAGCTTAGCGCCGCTAGCGGGAGACGAGCAGTTCTTC. Translating gives CASSLAPLAGDEQFF.

The chain employs TRBV7-2 and TRBJ2-5; 9 nucleotides agree with TRBD2. The end of the DNA is better explained by TRBJ2-1, so the J call may be wrong. The CDR3 is 16 residues long. Looked up from germline, CDR1 is SGHTA and CDR2 is FQGNSA. The CDR3 protein is CASSLAAGGPYNEQFF. CDR3 DNA: TGTGCCAGCAGCTTAGCGGCGGGGGGGCCCTACAATGAGCAGTTCTTC.

This chain uses TRBV3-1 with TRBJ2-7; 10 nucleotides match TRBD2. Looked up from germline, CDR1 is LGHDT and CDR2 is YNNKEL (reference sequence). V trimming: 1 base; J trimming: 6 bases; junction bases outside the gene matches: 15. CDR3 size: 18 residues. CDR3 DNA sequence: TGTGCCAGCAGCCAAGTCCGACTAGCGGGTGGACTGAGTGGCGAGCAGTACTTC. Protein product: CASSQVRLAGGLSGEQYF.

The table lists this clonotype with many counts. The chain joins TRBV28 to TRBJ1-1; no definite D call. Germline CDR1 reads MDHEN; CDR2 reads SYDVKM. V dropped 3 bases and J dropped 6 bases, with 11 bases sitting between them. This CDR3 comprises 13 residues. CDR3: CASSFLGGPEAFF. CDR3 DNA: TGTGCCAGCAGTTTCCTCGGAGGGCCTGAAGCTTTCTTT.

The chain employs TRBV2 and TRBJ1-1; D uncertain. CDR3 size: 15 residues. Trimming shortened V by 1 base and J by 6 bases, and 15 bases separated the two germline ends. Germline V gene sequence: CDR1 SNHLY, CDR2 FYNNEI. DNA for the CDR3: TGTGCCAGCAGTGAAGGGGCAACGGAGAGCTCTGAAGCTTTCTTT. It specifies CASSEGATESSEAFF.

This clonotype was detected only a few times. CDR3 loop: CASSPGASTQYF. The DNA for the CDR3 is TGTGCCAGCAGTCCAGGCGCCTCGACCCAGTACTTC. The chain employs TRBV12-3 or TRBV12-4 and TRBJ2-5; D gene unclear. The CDR3 loop spans 12 amino acids. V was clipped by 5 bases and J by 7 bases, with 11 bases between them.

The chain uses TRBV9 and TRBJ1-2, with D hard to call. The CDR3 is 16 amino acids. Germline CDR1 SGDLS, CDR2 YYNGEE. The V gene lost 0 bases and the J gene lost 0 bases, with 12 bases spanning the gap. The chain's CDR3 is CASSVAVSASNYGYTF. CDR3 nucleotide sequence: TGTGCCAGCAGCGTAGCTGTTAGTGCCTCTAACTATGGCTACACCTTC. Together with reference TRBV9 and TRBJ1-2, the CDR3 gives the full variable domain: DSGVTQTPKHLITATGQRVTLRCSPRSGDLSVYWYQQSLDQGLQFLIQYYNGEERAKGNILERFSAQQFPDLHSELNLSSLELGDSALYFCASSVAVSASNYGYTFGSGTRLTVV.

This clonotype appeared a few times. V usage is TRBV2 and J usage is TRBJ1-1; D gene uncertain. Trimming left V 4 bases short and J 3 bases short, with 15 bases between. Germline-derived CDR1 and CDR2 are SNHLY and FYNNEI. The CDR3 sequence is 15 residues long. This CDR3 reads CASSAQAAIDTEAFF. The DNA of the CDR3 is TGTGCCAGCAGTGCGCAGGCCGCGATCGACACTGAAGCTTTCTTT.

This clonotype was detected a few times. The V and J genes are TRBV20-1 and TRBJ1-2; D ambiguous. The CDR3 extends over 14 amino acids. V dropped 0 bases and J dropped 1 base, with 9 bases sitting between them. Germline V CDR1 and CDR2: DFQATT, SNEGSKA (reference sequence). The CDR3 here is CSARDQVVNYGYTF. CDR3 bases: TGCAGTGCTAGAGATCAGGTTGTTAACTATGGCTACACCTTC.

This clonotype was counted a few times. The J gene is TRBJ2-5, the V gene TRBV7-2; D not certain. Judging by the DNA end, TRBJ2-7 fits better; the J call may be wrong. Germline loops: CDR1 SGHTA, CDR2 FQGNSA. The CDR3 has 14 residues. This chain's CDR3 is CASSFDGYSYEQYF. The DNA for the CDR3 is TGTGCCAGCAGCTTCGACGGCTACTCCTACGAGCAGTACTTC.

This clonotype came up many times. The chain has TRBV4-3 and TRBJ2-3; D is possibly TRBD2 (7 bases). Trimming removed 1 base at V and 2 bases at J, with 10 bases between. This CDR3 is built from 15 residues. Germline-derived CDR1 and CDR2 are LGHNA and YSLEER. The CDR3 DNA reads as TGCGCCAGCAGCCAAGGGGGGGGCCCCACAGATACGCAGTATTTT. This gives the protein CASSQGGGPTDTQYF.

The J gene is TRBJ2-5, the V gene TRBV6-2 or TRBV6-3; tentative D call: TRBD2 (6 bases). The J call may be incorrect, as the DNA end agrees better with TRBJ2-1. The CDR3 has 15 amino acids. Germline V gene sequence: CDR1 MNHEY, CDR2 SVGEGT. The CDR3 loop is CASSSGPGEVNEQFF. The CDR3 bases are TGTGCCAGCAGTTCAGGTCCGGGGGAGGTCAATGAGCAGTTCTTC.

The chain joins TRBV9 to TRBJ1-2; possibly TRBD1 for D (5 bases). The CDR3 length is 14 residues. The ends were cut back, 3 bases at V and 1 base at J, with 10 bases in the middle. Germline loops: CDR1 SGDLS, CDR2 YYNGEE. The CDR3 is CASSAGTGNYGYTF. Written as DNA, the CDR3 is TGTGCCAGCAGCGCTGGGACGGGTAACTATGGCTACACCTTC.

The chain recombines TRBV19 with TRBJ2-3; unclear D gene. Germline V gene sequence: CDR1 LNHDA, CDR2 SQIVND (reference sequence). CDR3 length: 13 amino acids. V lost 6 bases to trimming and J lost 4 bases, with 11 bases between them. CDR3 amino acids: CASRWSSADTQYF. Written as DNA, the CDR3 is TGTGCCAGTAGGTGGAGCAGCGCAGATACGCAGTATTTT. The full variable domain, rest sourced from reference TRBV19 and TRBJ2-3, is DGGITQSPKYLFRKEGQNVTLSCEQNLNHDAMYWYRQDPGQGLRLIYYSQIVNDFQKGDIAEGYSVSREKKESFPLTVTSAQKNPTAFYLCASRWSSADTQYFGPGTRLTVL.

This chain joins TRBV7-9 and TRBJ1-5, with a possible D match to TRBD1 (6 bases). The CDR3 sequence is 16 residues long. Germline-derived CDR1 and CDR2 are SEHNR and FQNEAQ (reference sequence). The V end lost 5 bases, the J end lost 2 bases, and 16 bases lay between the germline ends. The CDR3 DNA follows: TGTGCCAGCAGCCAGGATGCAGGGGATCGCAATCAGCCCCAGCATTTT. Translated, it gives CASSQDAGDRNQPQHF.

The CDR3 is CASSTGLLQETQYF. The CDR3 coding sequence is TGTGCCAGCAGCACGGGACTTTTACAAGAGACCCAGTACTTC. The gene calls are TRBV7-2 and TRBJ2-5, with a weak D call TRBD2 (6 bases). The CDR3 covers 14 residues. Germline CDR1 and CDR2: SGHTA and FQGNSA. The V and J ends lost 5 bases and 2 bases respectively, with 12 bases between them.